This T cell receptor (beta chain) was captured in a study of blood T cell repertoires in COVID-19. At the level of the study: Some COVID-19 samples were acute and others convalescent; all came from the United States, Italy and Spain. PBMCs, B-cell-depleted T cells, or T cells provided the cDNA or gDNA that made up the material.

The CDR3 has 14 residues. Germline V CDR1 and CDR2: LGHNA, YNFKEQ. The V gene lost 6 bases and the J gene lost 0 bases, with 9 bases spanning the gap. In the original processing: Researchers report that nucleated cell counts were estimated from reference gene primer amplification. Produced via immunoSEQ multiplex PCR; TCRdb's table is partial and in-frame only. Clone size and V and J calls were adopted from that table, with D and trimming inferred from the DNA. The table shows approximately 140,000 clones, with 88% occurring only once. This clone was seen just once. Sample: peripheral blood. The clonotype comes from a human donor in a cohort sampled during active COVID-19. V usage is TRBV4-2 and J usage is TRBJ2-1, with a possible D match to TRBD2 (6 bases). For the CDR3, the DNA is TGTGCCAGCAGTCCAGCGGGCTCCTACAATGAGCAGTTCTTC. This encodes CASSPAGSYNEQFF.